This T cell receptor (beta chain) was sequenced for a study of blood T cells in healthy people across ages. This clonotype was detected a few times. Next came a second PCR, run for roughly 6 to 11 cycles, which used a sample-barcoded 5' primer along with a J-beta primer mix. TCRdb analysed the 5' RACE reads with MiXCR anew, one entry per CDR3 protein. The table lists about 620,000 distinct CDR3 sequences, around 52% of them singletons. This sequence originates from a woman of 80 years or more in good health. The sequenced material came from blood.

The CDR3 coding sequence is TGTGCCAGTAGTATAGATATACACAATGAGCAGTTCTTC. It yields the protein CASSIDIHNEQFF. The rearrangement links TRBV19 to TRBJ2-1; D call uncertain. The CDR3 extends over 13 amino acids. CDR1 and CDR2 (germline): LNHDA, SQIVND (reference sequence). V lost 0 bases and J 5 bases, leaving 5 bases between the germline ends.